The next 11 T cell receptor beta chains were all read from a single sample in a study of blood T cell repertoires in COVID-19. Sequencing was performed with immunoSEQ multiplex PCR; in TCRdb, only in-frame clones are kept and a portion is missing. The sample consists of some 130,000 clones, 65% to 85% of them appearing once. The sample was peripheral blood. These TCRs come from a man aged 65 to 79 with acute or convalescent COVID-19.

The chain carries TRBV9 and TRBJ2-1; 7 nucleotides agree with TRBD2. Losses at the gene ends were 1 base for V and 5 bases for J; bases not matched to a gene: 6. Germline CDR1 and CDR2: SGDLS and YYNGEE. The CDR3 spans 15 residues. This chain's CDR3 is CASSVMAGVHNEQFF. The CDR3 DNA follows: TGTGCCAGCAGCGTAATGGCGGGGGTCCACAATGAGCAGTTCTTC. The full variable domain, with the rest looked up from reference TRBV9 and TRBJ2-1, is DSGVTQTPKHLITATGQRVTLRCSPRSGDLSVYWYQQSLDQGLQFLIQYYNGEERAKGNILERFSAQQFPDLHSELNLSSLELGDSALYFCASSVMAGVHNEQFFGPGTRLTVL.

The rearrangement uses TRBV30 and TRBJ2-5; D gene unclear. This CDR3 region has 10 residues. With 3 bases removed from V and 4 bases from J, the gap between germline ends came to 3 bases. CDR1 and CDR2 (germline): GTSNPN, SVGIG (reference sequence). The DNA for the CDR3 is TGTGCCTGGAGCAGAGAGACCCAGTACTTC. This translates into CAWSRETQYF.

The V gene is TRBV5-1, the J gene TRBJ2-3; possible D gene TRBD2, 7 bases. Germline CDR1 reads SGHRS; CDR2 reads YFSETQ. The CDR3 spans 15 residues. V shed 2 bases and J shed 2 bases, with 12 bases lying between them. The CDR3: CASSFGRGPTDTQYF. In DNA, the CDR3 is TGCGCCAGCAGCTTCGGGCGGGGGCCCACAGATACGCAGTATTTT.

The J gene is TRBJ1-4, the V gene TRBV2; TRBD1 agrees at 7 bases. With V trimmed by 2 bases and J by 8 bases, 5 bases remained unmatched. The CDR3 runs to 14 residues. Germline V gene lookup returns CDR1 SNHLY and CDR2 FYNNEI. CDR3 DNA sequence: TGTGCCAGCAGTGAAAACAGGGGAGACGAAAAACTGTTTTTT. Its protein is CASSENRGDEKLFF.

The chain couples TRBV7-9 to TRBJ2-5; 12 positions agree with TRBD2. The germline V gene encodes CDR1 SEHNR and CDR2 FQNEAQ (reference sequence). V dropped 1 base and J dropped 5; count of bases not matched to a gene: 8. The CDR3 has 17 amino acids. CDR3 region: CASSLVLAGGPLETQYF. CDR3 nucleotides: TGTGCCAGCAGCTTAGTTCTAGCGGGGGGGCCTTTGGAGACCCAGTACTTC.

This clone was seen only a few times. The V and J genes are TRBV4-2 and TRBJ2-2; maybe TRBD1 (5 bases). The length of the CDR3 is 17 residues. V lost 4 bases and J 3 bases, leaving 18 bases between the germline ends. Germline V gives CDR1 LGHNA, CDR2 YNFKEQ. The CDR3, as DNA: TGTGCCAGCAGCCTGGAAGATGCACAGGCTCACACCGGGGAGCTGTTTTTT. Encoded protein: CASSLEDAQAHTGELFF.

The V and J genes are TRBV5-4 and TRBJ2-3; D gene ambiguous. The CDR3 contains 16 residues. V shed 2 bases and J shed 0 bases, with 13 bases lying between them. Germline assignment: CDR1 SGHNT and CDR2 YYREEE (reference sequence). The CDR3 nucleotides read TGTGCCAGCAGCTTAGCCGATGATCCTAGCACAGATACGCAGTATTTT. It encodes CASSLADDPSTDTQYF.

The V call is TRBV19, the J call TRBJ1-5; a possible D gene is TRBD1 (5 bases). Germline CDR1 LNHDA, CDR2 SQIVND (reference sequence). Trimming removed 5 bases at V and 0 bases at J, with 8 bases between. CDR3 length: 14 amino acids. CDR3 region: CASSDRISNQPQHF. The DNA for the CDR3 is TGTGCCAGTAGTGACAGAATTAGCAATCAGCCCCAGCATTTT.

The chain combines TRBV6-6 with TRBJ1-2; TRBD1 matches 7 bases. CDR1 and CDR2 from the germline V gene are MNHNY and SVGAGI (reference sequence). The CDR3 totals 15 residues. The V gene end was trimmed by 0 bases and the J gene end by 0 bases; junction bases not matched to a gene: 1. The CDR3 DNA sequence: TGTGCCAGCAGTTACTCGGACAGGACTAACTATGGCTACACCTTC. It codes for CASSYSDRTNYGYTF.

The CDR3 spells CASSLAGGYGYTF. CDR3 in DNA: TGTGCCAGCAGCTTAGCAGGGGGGTATGGCTACACCTTC. The chain combines TRBV11-2 with TRBJ1-2; TRBD1 agrees at 7 bases. Germline CDR1 and CDR2: SGHAT and FQNNGV. This CDR3 has 13 residues. V shed 1 base, J shed 5 bases, and the junction held 1 base outside the gene matches.

The chain links TRBV4-1 to TRBJ1-4; no definite D call. The ends were cut back, 1 base at V and 0 bases at J, with 9 bases in the middle. The CDR3 consists of 16 residues. Germline values: CDR1 MGHRA, CDR2 YSYEKL. The CDR3 here is CASSQGIGATNEKLFF. The CDR3 coding sequence is TGCGCCAGCAGCCAAGGCATAGGAGCAACTAATGAAAAACTGTTTTTT.